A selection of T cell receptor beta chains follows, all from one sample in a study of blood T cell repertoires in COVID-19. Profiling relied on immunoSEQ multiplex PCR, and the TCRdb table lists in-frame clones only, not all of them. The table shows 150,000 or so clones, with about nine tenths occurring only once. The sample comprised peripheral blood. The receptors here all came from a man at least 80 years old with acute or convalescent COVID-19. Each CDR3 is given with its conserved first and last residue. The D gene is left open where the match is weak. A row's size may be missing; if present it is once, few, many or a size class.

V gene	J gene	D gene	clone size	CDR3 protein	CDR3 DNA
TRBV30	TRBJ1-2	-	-	CAWASGQLTNYGYTF	TGTGCCTGGGCCTCAGGACAGTTGACTAACTATGGCTACACCTTC
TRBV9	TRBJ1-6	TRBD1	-	CASSVDGQGNSPLHF	TGTGCCAGCAGCGTAGACGGACAGGGAAATTCACCCCTCCACTTT
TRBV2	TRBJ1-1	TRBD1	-	CASSKGQANTEAFF	TGTGCCAGCAGTAAGGGACAGGCGAACACTGAAGCTTTCTTT
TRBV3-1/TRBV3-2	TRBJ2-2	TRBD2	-	CASSHGGGYTGELFF	TGTGCCAGCAGCCATGGGGGGGGATACACCGGGGAGCTGTTTTTT
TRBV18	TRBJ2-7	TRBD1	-	CASSEPGQGFYEQYF	TGTGCCAGCTCAGAACCGGGACAGGGTTTCTACGAGCAGTACTTC
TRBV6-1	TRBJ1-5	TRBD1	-	CASSEVWTGNGQPQHF	TGTGCCAGCAGTGAAGTCTGGACAGGGAATGGTCAGCCCCAGCATTTT
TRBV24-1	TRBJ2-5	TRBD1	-	CATSDLSDRGLGETQYF	TGTGCCACCAGTGATTTGTCGGACAGGGGGCTCGGAGAGACCCAGTACTTC
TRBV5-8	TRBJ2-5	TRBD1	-	CASSFRDRQETQYF	TGTGCCAGCAGCTTTCGGGACAGACAAGAGACCCAGTACTTC
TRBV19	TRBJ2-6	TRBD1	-	CASTTGGLSGGANVLTF	TGTGCCAGTACGACAGGGGGCTTATCGGGAGGGGCCAACGTCCTGACTTTC
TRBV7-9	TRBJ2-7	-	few	CASSLRAYEQYF	TGTGCCAGCAGCTTAAGAGCCTACGAGCAGTACTTC
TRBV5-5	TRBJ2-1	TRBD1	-	CASSLGQGASNEQFF	TGTGCCAGCAGCCTGGGACAGGGGGCCTCAAATGAGCAGTTCTTC
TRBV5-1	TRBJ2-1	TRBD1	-	CASSHPGQGNEQFF	TGCGCCAGCAGCCACCCGGGACAGGGGAATGAGCAGTTCTTC
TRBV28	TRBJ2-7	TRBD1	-	CASSPPGQGSGEQYF	TGTGCCAGCAGTCCTCCGGGACAGGGATCGGGCGAGCAGTACTTC
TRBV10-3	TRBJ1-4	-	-	CASAQGFNEKLFF	TGTGCCAGTGCCCAGGGGTTTAATGAAAAACTGTTTTTT
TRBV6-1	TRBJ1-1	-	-	CASSEQLNTEAFF	TGTGCCAGCAGTGAGCAGTTGAACACTGAAGCTTTCTTT
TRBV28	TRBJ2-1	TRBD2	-	CASSLQRGYNEQFF	TGTGCCAGCAGTTTGCAGCGGGGATACAATGAGCAGTTCTTC
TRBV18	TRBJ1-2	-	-	CASSPPERSAGYTF	TGTGCCAGCTCACCACCCGAACGATCCGCGGGCTACACCTTC
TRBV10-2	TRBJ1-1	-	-	CASTRGDADTEAFF	TGCGCCAGCACTCGGGGGGATGCGGACACTGAAGCTTTCTTT
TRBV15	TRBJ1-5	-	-	CATSREVGGRQPQHF	TGTGCCACCAGCAGAGAGGTCGGGGGTCGGCAGCCCCAGCATTTT
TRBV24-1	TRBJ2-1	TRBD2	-	CATSAGGLSYNEQFF	TGTGCCACCAGTGCGGGGGGGCTTTCCTACAATGAGCAGTTCTTC
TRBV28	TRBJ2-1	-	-	CASTSAGGAYNEQFF	TGTGCCAGCACTTCGGCAGGCGGGGCTTACAATGAGCAGTTCTTC
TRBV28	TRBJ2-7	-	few	CASRRDRNYEQYF	TGTGCCAGCAGACGTGACAGAAACTACGAGCAGTACTTC